This T cell receptor beta chain was sequenced during a study of T cell responses to AZD1222 COVID-19 vaccine. Across the study: Second-dose recipients at about 4 or about 12 weeks were treated as one pooled group.

The study, taken as a whole, reports: There were mostly white British donors and more females than males, and clonal diversity was possibly underestimated. Sampling captured repertoires only after the peak T cell response. CD4 TCRs linked to vaccination spanned spike, dominating at 160-218 and 743-854.

Germline assignment: CDR1 MGHRA and CDR2 YSYEKL. The CDR3 is made up of 16 amino acids. Between the trimmed V and J ends, which lost 0 bases and 0 bases, there was a span of 11 bases. The table came from immunoSEQ multiplex PCR; TCRdb's copy has only in-frame clones and leaves some out. The sample has under 110,000 clones; about 90% are singletons. This clone was picked up one time. Its antigen remains unidentified. The TCR originated in an adult in good health. The sample was peripheral blood, taken on day 0 of AZD1222 vaccination. This chain joins TRBV4-1 and TRBJ1-1; D is uncertain. CDR3 amino acids: CASSQDQGMMNTEAFF. The DNA of the CDR3 is TGCGCCAGCAGCCAAGATCAAGGGATGATGAACACTGAAGCTTTCTTT.